This record covers a single T cell receptor (beta chain). Its target is not known. The sample is drawn from a study of T cell responses to AZD1222 COVID-19 vaccine. Study-level findings and limits: A mostly white British donor set with more females was recruited, and clonal diversity was possibly underestimated. Dominant at 160-218 and 743-854, vaccine-associated CD4 TCRs also spanned spike. Unmutated variant regions are reportedly targeted by nearly half of spike-specific TCRs.

Germline V CDR1 and CDR2: SGHRS, YFSETQ. This CDR3 comprises 14 residues. Trimming cost V 0 bases and J 5 bases, with 12 bases left between them. This table comes from immunoSEQ multiplex PCR, and its TCRdb copy is limited to in-frame clones, with some not included. The data show about 130,000 clones, 93% seen once. This chain joins TRBV5-1 and TRBJ2-7; D possibly corresponds to TRBD1 (6 bases). This receptor was taken from an adult in good health. Here the sequenced sample was peripheral blood, taken on day 0 of AZD1222 vaccination. The CDR3 protein is CASSLGLQGNEQYF. The CDR3 DNA is TGCGCCAGCAGCTTGGGATTACAGGGTAACGAGCAGTACTTC.